This T cell receptor (beta chain) emerged from a study of blood T cell repertoires in COVID-19. Background on the study: Samples of COVID-19 (acute and convalescent) were obtained from the United States, Italy and Spain.

The authors' processing: Using reference gene primer amplification, nucleated cell counts were estimated. Sequencing was performed with immunoSEQ multiplex PCR; in TCRdb, only in-frame clones are kept and a portion is missing. That table is the source of V, J and clone size, and D and trimming were worked out from the DNA. The sample holds under 300,000 clones, approximately 91% seen once. Per germline, CDR1 LNHNV and CDR2 YYDKDF (reference sequence). The CDR3 covers 16 residues. V shed 1 base and J shed 4 bases, with 16 bases lying between them. The TCR sequence derives from a woman in her thirties or forties who had recovered from COVID-19. Material for sequencing was peripheral blood. The V call is TRBV15, the J call TRBJ2-5, with a tentative D call TRBD2 (5 bases). CDR3 protein: CATSRVYGSVGETQYF. The CDR3, as DNA: TGTGCCACCAGCAGAGTCTATGGTAGCGTGGGAGAGACCCAGTACTTC.